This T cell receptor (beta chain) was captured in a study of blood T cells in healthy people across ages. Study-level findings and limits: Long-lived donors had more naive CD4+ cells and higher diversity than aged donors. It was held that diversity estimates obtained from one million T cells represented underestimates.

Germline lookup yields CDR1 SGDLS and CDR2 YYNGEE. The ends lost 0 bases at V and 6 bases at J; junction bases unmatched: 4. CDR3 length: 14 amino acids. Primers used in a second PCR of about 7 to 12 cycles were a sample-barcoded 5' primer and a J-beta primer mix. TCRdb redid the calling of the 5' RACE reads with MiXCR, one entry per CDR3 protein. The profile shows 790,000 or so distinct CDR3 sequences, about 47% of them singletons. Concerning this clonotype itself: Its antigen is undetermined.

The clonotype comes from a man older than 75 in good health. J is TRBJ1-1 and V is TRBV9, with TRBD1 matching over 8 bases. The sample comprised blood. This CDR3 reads CASSVAGGRAEAFF. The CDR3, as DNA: TGTGCCAGCAGCGTAGCAGGGGGCAGAGCTGAAGCTTTCTTT.